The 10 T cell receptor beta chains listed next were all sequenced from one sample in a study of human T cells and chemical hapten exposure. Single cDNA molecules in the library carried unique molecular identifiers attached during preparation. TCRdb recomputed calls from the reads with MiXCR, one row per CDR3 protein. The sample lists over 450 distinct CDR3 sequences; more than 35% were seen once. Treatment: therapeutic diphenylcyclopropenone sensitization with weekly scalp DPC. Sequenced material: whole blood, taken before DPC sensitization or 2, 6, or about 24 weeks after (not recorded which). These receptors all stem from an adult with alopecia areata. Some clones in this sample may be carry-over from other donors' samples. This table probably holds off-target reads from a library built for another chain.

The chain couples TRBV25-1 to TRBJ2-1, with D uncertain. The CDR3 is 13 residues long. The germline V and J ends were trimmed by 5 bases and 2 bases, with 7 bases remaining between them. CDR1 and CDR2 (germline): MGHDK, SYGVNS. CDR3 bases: TGTGCCAGCAGTCGAGGTACCTACAATGAGCAGTTCTTC. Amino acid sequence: CASSRGTYNEQFF.

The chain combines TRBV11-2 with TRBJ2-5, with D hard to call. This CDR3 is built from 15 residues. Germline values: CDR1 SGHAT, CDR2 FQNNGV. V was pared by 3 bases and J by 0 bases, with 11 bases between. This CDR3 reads CASSFAPGYQETQYF. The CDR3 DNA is TGTGCCAGCAGCTTTGCCCCAGGATACCAAGAGACCCAGTACTTC. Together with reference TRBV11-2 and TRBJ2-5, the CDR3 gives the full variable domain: EAGVAQSPRYKIIEKRQSVAFWCNPISGHATLYWYQQILGQGPKLLIQFQNNGVVDDSQLPKDRFSAERLKGVDSTLKIQPAKLEDSAVYLCASSFAPGYQETQYFGPGTRLLVL.

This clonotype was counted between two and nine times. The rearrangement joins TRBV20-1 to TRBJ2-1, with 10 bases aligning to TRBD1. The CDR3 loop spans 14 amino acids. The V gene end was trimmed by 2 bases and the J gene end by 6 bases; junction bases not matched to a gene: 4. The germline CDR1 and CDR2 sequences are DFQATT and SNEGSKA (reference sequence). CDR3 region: CSARTGQGVNEQFF. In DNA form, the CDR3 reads TGCAGTGCTAGAACCGGACAGGGGGTCAATGAGCAGTTCTTC.

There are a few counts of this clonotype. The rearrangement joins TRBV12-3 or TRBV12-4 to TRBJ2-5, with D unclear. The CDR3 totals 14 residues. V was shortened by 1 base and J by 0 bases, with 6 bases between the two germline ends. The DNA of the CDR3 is TGTGCCAGCAGTTTAGACGGGCACCAAGAGACCCAGTACTTC. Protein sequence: CASSLDGHQETQYF.

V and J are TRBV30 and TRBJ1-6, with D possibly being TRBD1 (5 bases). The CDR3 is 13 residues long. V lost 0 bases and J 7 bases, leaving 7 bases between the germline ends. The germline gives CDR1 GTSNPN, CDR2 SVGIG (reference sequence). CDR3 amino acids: CAWSVGANSPLHF. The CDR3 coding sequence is TGTGCCTGGAGTGTAGGGGCGAATTCACCCCTCCACTTT.

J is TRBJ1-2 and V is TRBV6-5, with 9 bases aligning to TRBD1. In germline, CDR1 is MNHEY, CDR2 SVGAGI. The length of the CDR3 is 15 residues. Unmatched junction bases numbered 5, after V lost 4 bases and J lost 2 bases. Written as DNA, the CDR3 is TGTGCCAGCAGTTCCGAGGACAGGGGCAACTATGGCTACACCTTC. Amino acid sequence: CASSSEDRGNYGYTF.

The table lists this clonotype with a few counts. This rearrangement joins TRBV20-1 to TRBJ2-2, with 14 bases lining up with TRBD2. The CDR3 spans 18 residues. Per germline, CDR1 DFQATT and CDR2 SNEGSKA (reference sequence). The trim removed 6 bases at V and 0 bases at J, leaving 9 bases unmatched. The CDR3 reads CSARGGLAGVANTGELFF. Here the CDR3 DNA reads TGCAGTGCCCGTGGGGGACTAGCGGGAGTGGCGAACACCGGGGAGCTGTTTTTT.

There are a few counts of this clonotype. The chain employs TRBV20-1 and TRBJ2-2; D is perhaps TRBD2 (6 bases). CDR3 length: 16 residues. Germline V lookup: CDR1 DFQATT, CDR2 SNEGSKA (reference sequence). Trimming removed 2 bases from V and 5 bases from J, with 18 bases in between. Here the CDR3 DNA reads TGCAGTGCTAGAAGCACCGGGACGGCGGGGACCGGGGAGCTGTTTTTT. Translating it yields CSARSTGTAGTGELFF.

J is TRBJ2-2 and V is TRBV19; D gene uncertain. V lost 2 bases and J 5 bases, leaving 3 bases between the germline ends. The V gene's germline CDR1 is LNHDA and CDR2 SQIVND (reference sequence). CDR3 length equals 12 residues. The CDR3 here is CASSISTGELFF. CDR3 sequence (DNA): TGTGCCAGTAGTATATCAACCGGGGAGCTGTTTTTT.

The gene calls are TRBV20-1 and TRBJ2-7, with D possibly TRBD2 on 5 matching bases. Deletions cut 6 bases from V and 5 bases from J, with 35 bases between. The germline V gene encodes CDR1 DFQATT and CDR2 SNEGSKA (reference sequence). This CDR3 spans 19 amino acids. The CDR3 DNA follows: TGCAGTGCCTTCGGGGTGGCTTGGCCGGGTGGGCTACTAGTCGACGAGCAGTACTTC. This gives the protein CSAFGVAWPGGLLVDEQYF.